This T cell receptor beta chain was identified during a study of CD8 T cells in Susac syndrome. General study points: Only a relatively small number of individuals were included in the TCR sequencing and HLA analysis.

In its sample, this clonotype was seen once. Its antigen remains unknown. When the RNA was reverse transcribed, random hexamers were used with an input of about 0.5 to 1 ug. TCRdb redid the calling of the immunoSEQ multiplex PCR reads with MiXCR, one entry per CDR3 protein. The repertoire holds just over 300,000 distinct CDR3 sequences, with approximately 90% as singletons. Germline V gene sequence: CDR1 SGHTA, CDR2 FQGNSA. There are 17 residues in the CDR3. Deletions cut 1 base from V and 5 bases from J, with 17 bases between. The sequencing sample was made of CD4+ T cells from PBMCs. This chain links TRBV7-2 with TRBJ1-4; D is unresolved. The sequence derives from a human donor with multiple sclerosis. The CDR3 nucleotides read TGTGCCAGCAGCTTAGGGACTTTTAACAGCCTCAATGAAAAACTGTTTTTT. Its protein is CASSLGTFNSLNEKLFF.